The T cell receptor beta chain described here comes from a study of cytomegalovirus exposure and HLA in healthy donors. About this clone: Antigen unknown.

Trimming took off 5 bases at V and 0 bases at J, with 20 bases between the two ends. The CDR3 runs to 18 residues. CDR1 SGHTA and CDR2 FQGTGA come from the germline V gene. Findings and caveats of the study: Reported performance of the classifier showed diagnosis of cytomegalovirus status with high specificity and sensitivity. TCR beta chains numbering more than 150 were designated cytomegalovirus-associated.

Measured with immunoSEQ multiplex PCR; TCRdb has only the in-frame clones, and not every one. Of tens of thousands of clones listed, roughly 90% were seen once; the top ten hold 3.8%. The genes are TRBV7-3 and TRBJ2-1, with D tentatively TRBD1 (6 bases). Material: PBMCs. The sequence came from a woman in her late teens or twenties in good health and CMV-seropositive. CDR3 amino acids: CASSERTESQSSYNEQFF. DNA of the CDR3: TGTGCCAGCAGCGAAAGGACAGAAAGTCAAAGCTCCTACAATGAGCAGTTCTTC.